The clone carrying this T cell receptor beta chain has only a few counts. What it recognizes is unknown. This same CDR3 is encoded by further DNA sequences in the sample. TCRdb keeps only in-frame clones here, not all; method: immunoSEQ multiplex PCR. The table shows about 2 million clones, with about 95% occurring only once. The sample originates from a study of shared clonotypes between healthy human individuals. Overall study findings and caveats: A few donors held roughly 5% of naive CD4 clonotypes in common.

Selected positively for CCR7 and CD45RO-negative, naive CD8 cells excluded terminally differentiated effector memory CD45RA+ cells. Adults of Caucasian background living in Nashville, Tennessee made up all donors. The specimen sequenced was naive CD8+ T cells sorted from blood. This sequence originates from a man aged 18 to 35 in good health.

The CDR3 reads CASSSENTEAFF. In nucleotides, the CDR3 is TGTGCCAGCAGCTCGGAGAACACTGAAGCTTTCTTT. J is TRBJ1-1 and V is TRBV5-4; D ambiguous. V was pared by 3 bases and J by 1 base, with 4 bases between. The CDR3 runs to 12 residues. Germline CDR1 and CDR2: SGHNT and YYREEE (reference sequence).